This T cell receptor (beta chain) was retrieved from a study of blood T cell repertoires in COVID-19. Study information: Researchers got acute and convalescent COVID-19 samples from the United States, Italy and Spain. Sources were T cells, B-cell-depleted T cells, or PBMCs; the material itself was cDNA or gDNA.

Only one count was recorded for this clone. Trimming stripped 2 bases from V and 6 bases from J, with 8 bases between. The length of the CDR3 is 12 residues. The germline gives CDR1 SNHLY, CDR2 FYNNEI. Original methodology: Cell counts per sample came from amplifying reference gene primers. This table comes from immunoSEQ multiplex PCR, and its TCRdb copy is limited to in-frame clones, with some not included. V and J calls and clone size are as listed in that table; D and trimming were resolved from the DNA. This table has under 150,000 clones, roughly 90% appearing once. The sample taken for sequencing was peripheral blood. The genes are TRBV2 and TRBJ2-7, with D maybe TRBD1 (5 bases). This receptor was taken from a man between 65 and 85 years old with active COVID-19. The CDR3 region is CASSEQGSEQYF. The DNA of the CDR3 is TGTGCCAGCAGTGAACAGGGTAGCGAGCAGTACTTC.